Below are 22 T cell receptor beta chains sequenced from a single sample in a study of tumor-infiltrating lymphocytes in primary liver carcinoma. A primer in the constant region served to generate TCR beta cDNA from 450 to 600 ng of total RNA. Libraries of TCR beta came from three nested multiplex PCR rounds with slightly modified ARM-PCR. It was with TRBV1-TRBV30 forward primers and a C-beta reverse primer that the first two PCR rounds were run, at around 9 cycles each. TCRdb re-called the multiplex PCR reads with MiXCR, one entry per CDR3 protein. The sample shows about 190,000 distinct CDR3 sequences, around 85% of them seen only once. Scientists recovered RNA and DNA together from around 20-30 mg of unsorted bulk tissue. Sequenced sample: tumor tissue from primary liver carcinoma. These receptors were obtained from a man aged 35 to 55 with primary liver carcinoma and hepatitis B virus infection.

In this sample, this clonotype turned up once. The rearrangement joins TRBV12-3 or TRBV12-4 to TRBJ2-1, with D hard to call. V gave up 8 bases and J gave up 4 bases, with 18 bases separating them. The CDR3 has 15 residues. The CDR3 region is CASHLNRQAYNEQFF. In DNA, the CDR3 is TGTGCCAGCCATCTGAACAGACAAGCTTACAATGAGCAGTTCTTC.

The genes are TRBV6-5 and TRBJ2-1, with 7 nucleotides matching TRBD2. Germline V gives CDR1 MNHEY, CDR2 SVGAGI. The length of the CDR3 is 15 residues. CDR3 sequence (DNA): TGTATCAGCGGTCCCTCGGCCGGGGGGTACAATGAGCAGTTCTTC. The encoded protein is CISGPSAGGYNEQFF.

This clonotype was observed once. The J gene is TRBJ2-7, the V gene TRBV6-1, with a weak D call TRBD1 (5 bases). This CDR3 spans 14 amino acids. Germline CDR1 is MNHNS and CDR2 is SASEGT. Between the trimmed V and J ends, which lost 6 bases and 3 bases, there was a span of 15 bases. CDR3 protein: CASRPGAALYEQYF. The CDR3 DNA is TGTGCCAGCAGGCCTGGGGCCGCGCTCTACGAGCAGTACTTC.

Points on this clonotype: The conserved phenylalanine or tryptophan is not found at the CDR3 terminus, so this likely reflects a read error. The chain combines TRBV11-3 with TRBJ2-1; weak D call: TRBD2 (5 bases). In germline, CDR1 is SGHNT, CDR2 YENEEA. The CDR3 covers 14 residues. The CDR3 DNA reads TGTACCAGCAGCTTAGGATGGGAGAAAAATGAGCAGTTCCTC. Amino acid sequence: CTSSLGWEKNEQFL.

The chain uses TRBV21-1 and TRBJ1-1; TRBD1, as called in the table, went unchecked against the DNA. TRBV21-1 is classified as a pseudogene. The CDR3 extends over 14 amino acids. The CDR3: CARSETGMGTEAIF. CDR3 coding DNA: TGTGCCAGAAGCGAAACAGGGATGGGGACTGAAGCTATCTTT.

This clonotype was recorded at least ten times. The rearrangement links TRBV5-1 to TRBJ1-1; D is unresolved. Trimming left V 4 bases short and J 0 bases short, with 7 bases between. Germline V gene lookup returns CDR1 SGHRS and CDR2 YFSETQ. The CDR3 sequence is 13 residues long. The CDR3 bases are TGCGCCAGCAGCGAAGCTATGAACACTGAAGCTTTCTTT. Its protein product is CASSEAMNTEAFF.

V usage is TRBV6-1 and J usage is TRBJ2-7, with D maybe TRBD2 (6 bases). Germline loops: CDR1 MNHNS, CDR2 SASEGT. Trimming left V 2 bases short and J 4 bases short, with 18 bases between. CDR3 size: 16 residues. Here the CDR3 DNA reads TGTGCCAGCAGTGAAAGGTTGGAGATGGAGGGGTACGAGCAGTACTTC. Protein product: CASSERLEMEGYEQYF.

Note on this clonotype: An end of the junction does not agree with germline; a read error may underlie this. The J gene is TRBJ2-6, the V gene TRBV11-2; possibly TRBD1 for D (7 bases). The CDR3 extends over 21 amino acids. Germline CDR1 and CDR2: SGHAT and FQNNGV. CDR3 coding DNA: TGTGCCAGCGGCATGGGGGGATACAGGGGCATTTCCCTCTCTGAGGCCAACGTCCTGACTTTC. The encoded protein is CASGMGGYRGISLSEANVLTF.

This clonotype showed up just once. In this CDR3 the conserved last residue, phenylalanine or tryptophan, is missing, so a read error is likely. Because the CDR3's place on the DNA is in doubt, the DNA is left out and the CDR3 is given as listed by TCRdb. The V and J genes are TRBV29-1 and TRBJ2-5; the table's D call of TRBD1 was not tested on the DNA. Germline V gene lookup returns CDR1 SQVTM and CDR2 ANQGSEA. A total of 11 residues make up the CDR3, ends included. The CDR3 reads CGGNAWGTQNI.

A note on this clonotype: Given a much more abundant clone one base away, this may be a read error. The V gene is TRBV19, the J gene TRBJ2-3; a possible D gene is TRBD1 (6 bases). The CDR3 is 14 amino acids. The germline V gene has CDR1 LNHDA and CDR2 SQIVND (reference sequence). CDR3 nucleotides: TGTGCCAGCTCACCGGGACACCGCACACATACGCAGTATTTT. This gives the protein CASSPGHRTHTQYF.

A word on this clonotype: Sequence at one end of the junction differs from germline and may be a read error. The chain recombines TRBV6-6 with TRBJ2-1; no reliable D call. Germline CDR1 MNHNY, CDR2 SVGAGI (reference sequence). This CDR3 region has 14 residues. This CDR3 reads CASNYSQRYNEQFF. The CDR3 bases are TGTGCCAGCAATTACTCCCAGCGTTACAATGAGCAGTTCTTC.

As to this clonotype: Germline and junction disagree at one end, which may indicate a read error. This rearrangement joins TRBV6-1 to TRBJ1-5; the match to TRBD1 covers 7 bases. Per germline, CDR1 MNHNS and CDR2 SASEGT. The CDR3 totals 14 residues. The CDR3 sequence: CASTLQGSTQPQQF. CDR3 sequence (DNA): TGTGCCAGCACTCTACAGGGGTCCACTCAGCCCCAGCAATTT.

This clonotype was detected only once. This sequence joins TRBV29-1 and TRBJ2-7; 7 bases match TRBD2. V trimming: 4 bases; J trimming: 5 bases; junction bases outside the gene matches: 14. CDR1 and CDR2 from the germline V gene are SQVTM and ANQGSEA. The CDR3 extends over 15 amino acids. The CDR3 sequence: CSVGGTIGVFNEQYF. As DNA, the CDR3 is TGCAGCGTTGGGGGGACTATCGGGGTTTTCAACGAGCAGTACTTC.

Details on this clonotype: Germline and junction disagree at one end, which may indicate a read error. CDR3 coding DNA: TGTGCCGCCAGTGACCCGAGTCGGGACTGTGGCTACACCTTC. Protein: CAASDPSRDCGYTF. The rearrangement uses TRBV24-1 and TRBJ1-2; tentatively, D is TRBD1 (5 bases). Germline V gives CDR1 KGHDR, CDR2 SFDVKD. The CDR3 has 14 residues.

About this clonotype: The junction departs from germline at one end; a sequencing error may be responsible. This chain connects TRBV29-1 to TRBJ2-3, with TRBD2 matching over 7 bases. From germline, CDR1 is SQVTM and CDR2 ANQGSEA. This CDR3 comprises 14 residues. CDR3 protein: CSVGAGVGTDTPYF. CDR3 bases: TGCAGCGTCGGGGCGGGGGTCGGCACAGATACGCCGTATTTT.

This rearrangement joins TRBV7-8 to TRBJ2-7, with a tentative D call TRBD1 (6 bases). Germline CDR1 and CDR2: SGHVS and FQNEAQ. The CDR3 has 13 amino acids. Deletions cut 5 bases from V and 2 bases from J, with 10 bases between. Here the CDR3 DNA reads TGTGCCAGCAGCCAGGACAGCCCCTACGAGCAGTACTTC. This encodes CASSQDSPYEQYF.

Comments on this clonotype: A junction boundary mismatches the germline segment, possibly from a read error. This chain joins TRBV5-4 and TRBJ2-7; D unclear. The CDR3 covers 13 residues. Germline loops: CDR1 SGHNT, CDR2 YYREEE (reference sequence). CDR3 sequence (DNA): TGTGCCAGCAGCTTGGTGGGTACCTACGAGCAGTATTTC. Its protein is CASSLVGTYEQYF.

In its sample, this clonotype was seen a few times. This may be a read error: a much more frequent sequence differs by one nucleotide. The chain joins TRBV12-3 or TRBV12-4 to TRBJ2-1; D gene ambiguous. This CDR3 region has 12 residues. The CDR3 nucleotides read TGTGTCAGCAGTTGGCACATCAATGAGCAGTTCTTC. Translation gives CVSSWHINEQFF.

With regard to this clonotype: One end of the junction varies from germline; a read error may be responsible. This sequence joins TRBV10-1 and TRBJ2-1; maybe TRBD1 (5 bases). The CDR3 has 15 residues. Germline CDR1 and CDR2: WNHNN and SYGVQD (reference sequence). The CDR3 loop reads CASSESAGQYNKQLF. CDR3 sequence (DNA): TGCGCCAGCAGTGAGTCGGCAGGGCAATACAATAAGCAGCTCTTC.

On this clonotype itself: The junction shows a germline mismatch at one end, possibly a read error. V usage is TRBV5-5 and J usage is TRBJ1-1; TRBD1 agrees at 11 bases. Per the germline V gene, CDR1 is SGHKS and CDR2 is YYEKEE (reference sequence). The CDR3 contains 15 residues. This chain's CDR3 is CASRLFGTGGTEAFF. DNA for the CDR3: TGTGCCAGCAGATTGTTCGGGACAGGGGGTACTGAAGCATTCTTT.

On this clonotype: Compared with germline, one end of the junction differs, possibly owing to a read error. The genes are TRBV24-1 and TRBJ2-2; D is tentatively TRBD1 or TRBD2 (5 bases each). The CDR3 loop spans 15 amino acids. Germline assignment: CDR1 KGHDR and CDR2 SFDVKD. The CDR3 DNA follows: TGTGCCACCAGTCCTATAGGGACGAACACCGGGAAGCTGTTATTT. This sequence encodes CATSPIGTNTGKLLF.

The chain is built from TRBV2 and TRBJ2-3; D is ambiguous. V lost 6 bases and J lost 5, with 12 bases in between. CDR3 length equals 13 residues. CDR1 is SNHLY and CDR2 is FYNNEI in the germline V gene. In nucleotides, the CDR3 is TGTGCCAGCAGAGATGACCGTGGAGATACGCAGTATTTT. Residues: CASRDDRGDTQYF.